This T cell receptor beta chain was profiled in a study of blood T cell repertoires in COVID-19 (dated by TCRdb to 2018 to 2021). Study-level background: Samples covering the acute and convalescent phases of COVID-19 were provided by collaborators in the United States, Italy and Spain. Samples were obtained from the ongoing ImmuneRACE study (first 160 participants) and from about 1,300 subjects provided by 6 global collaborators. The dataset comprised deeply sampled blood TCRbeta repertoires from subjects exposed to, actively infected with, or recovered from COVID-19. Where HLA class I and class II types were available, the types were taken from metadata supplied by the sample provider, not from assay-based typing. The repertoires were made available in a free public database intended to serve as a resource for research on the immune response to SARS-CoV-2. The prospective study material was composed of cDNA or gDNA derived from T cells, B-cell-depleted T cells, or PBMCs. Sample metadata almost always included a de-identified subject ID, COVID-19 status, age in years and sex.

V was cut back by 5 bases and J by 1 base, leaving a gap of 15 bases between them. The CDR3 goes from the cysteine to the phenylalanine over 15 residues. The read is trimmed to its CDR3 DNA, 45 bases read in frame from base 1. The germline V gene (reference sequence) gives CDR1 as SEHNR and CDR2 as FQNEAQ. Regarding this clone: The antigen this receptor binds is unknown. It has no much larger one-base neighbor in the sample; base qualities were not kept.

TCRbeta CDR3 regions were amplified from genomic DNA by means of the immunoSEQ Assay, a bias-controlled multiplex PCR. Per the source publication's procedure: Nucleated cell counts per sample were estimated from amplification of reference gene primers within the assay. To quantify the absolute abundance of each unique TCRbeta CDR3 rearrangement, sequence reads were collapsed and filtered. For each sample, productive Simpson clonality was calculated as the square root of Simpson's diversity index over productive rearrangements. Sourced from immuneACCESS, this table was stored by TCRdb with only in-frame sequences that have V and J called. A share of the clones is absent; for the studies checked, an unresolved V gene accounts for under half, and the remainder has no known explanation. D and trimming come from the DNA, and the V and J calls and clone size come from that table. The sample table records roughly 69,000 clones; roughly 85% of these occur just once. 4.7% of the sample is taken by the ten largest.

Each collaborating institution followed its own protocols to collect whole blood in K2EDTA tubes. For TCRbeta analysis, collaborators shipped samples as frozen whole blood, isolated PBMCs, or DNA extracted from either of those sample types. Here is what the overall study found, with its caveats: Clinical and demographic metadata were provided uncurated, with the amount varying by source and participant.

The material sequenced was peripheral blood. The TCR was taken from a human donor in a cohort sampled during active COVID-19. This chain is built from TRBV7-9 and TRBJ2-7, with TRBD1 perhaps the D gene, on 6 matching bases. The CDR3 protein: CASSPGQVLSYEQYF. The DNA sequence reads TGTGCCAGCAGCCCGGGACAAGTCCTTTCCTACGAGCAGTACTTC. The full variable domain, with segments outside the CDR3 supplied by the reference TRBV7-9 and TRBJ2-7 proteins, appears as DTGVSQNPRHKITKRGQNVTFRCDPISEHNRLYWYRQTLGQGPEFLTYFQNEAQLEKSRLLSDRFSAERPKGSFSTLEIQRTEQGDSAMYLCASSPGQVLSYEQYFGPGTRLTVT.